These 18 T cell receptor beta chains originate from one sample sequenced in a study of PD-1 blockade in classical Hodgkin lymphoma. All trial patients relapsed after autologous stem cell transplantation. Profiled with immunoSEQ multiplex PCR; TCRdb holds only in-frame clones, not every one. The table includes more than 35,000 clones, about 82% detected once. Material: peripheral blood mononuclear cells (PBMCs), obtained at baseline. These receptors came from a human donor with classical Hodgkin lymphoma.

This chain joins TRBV29-1 and TRBJ2-7; 11 bases are a match to TRBD2. Trimming at V came to 4 bases and at J to 2 bases, leaving 10 bases not matched to a gene. The CDR3 is made up of 16 amino acids. Germline values: CDR1 SQVTM, CDR2 ANQGSEA. Here the CDR3 reads CSVVLFGTSGTYEQYF. CDR3 bases: TGCAGCGTTGTATTATTCGGGACTAGCGGCACCTACGAGCAGTACTTC.

The V call is TRBV28, the J call TRBJ2-7; 10 bases are a match to TRBD2. The V gene end was trimmed by 7 bases and the J gene end by 5 bases; junction bases not matched to a gene: 14. CDR3 length: 16 residues. Germline V CDR1 and CDR2: MDHEN, SYDVKM. The CDR3 here is CASNLEGLASINEQYF. The CDR3 DNA is TGTGCCAGCAACCTGGAGGGACTAGCGTCAATCAACGAGCAGTACTTC.

The genes are TRBV5-1 and TRBJ2-7; D not resolved. The germline CDR1 and CDR2 sequences are SGHRS and YFSETQ. Trimming removed 0 bases from V and 1 base from J, with 11 bases in between. The CDR3 totals 15 residues. The CDR3 DNA reads as TGCGCCAGCAGCTTGGAACCTTATACATCCTACGAGCAGTACTTC. Its translation: CASSLEPYTSYEQYF.

J is TRBJ2-7 and V is TRBV28; 12 bases agree with TRBD1. V trimming: 5 bases; J trimming: 7 bases; junction bases outside the gene matches: 6. CDR3 size: 14 residues. CDR1 is MDHEN and CDR2 is SYDVKM in the germline V gene. CDR3 sequence reads: CASSPGDRGHEQYF. CDR3 DNA: TGTGCCAGCAGTCCGGGGGACAGGGGGCATGAGCAGTACTTC.

The rearrangement joins TRBV10-1 to TRBJ2-1, with D possibly being TRBD1 or TRBD2 (5 bases each). With 4 bases removed from V and 9 bases from J, the gap between germline ends came to 13 bases. The CDR3 is 13 amino acids. Germline V gene data show CDR1 as WNHNN and CDR2 as SYGVQD (reference sequence). CDR3 amino acids: CASSAHRDVEQFF. CDR3 nucleotide sequence: TGCGCCAGCAGTGCGCACCGGGACGTTGAGCAGTTCTTC.

The chain combines TRBV19 with TRBJ2-1, with 10 bases fitting TRBD2. V was clipped by 2 bases and J by 7 bases; unmatched bases: 11. Germline V gene lookup returns CDR1 LNHDA and CDR2 SQIVND (reference sequence). The CDR3 has 17 amino acids. The CDR3 loop reads CASSIRTSGILSNEQFF. For the CDR3, the DNA is TGTGCCAGTAGTATAAGAACTAGCGGGATCCTTAGTAATGAGCAGTTCTTC. The complete variable domain, with remaining parts taken from reference TRBV19 and TRBJ2-1, reads DGGITQSPKYLFRKEGQNVTLSCEQNLNHDAMYWYRQDPGQGLRLIYYSQIVNDFQKGDIAEGYSVSREKKESFPLTVTSAQKNPTAFYLCASSIRTSGILSNEQFFGPGTRLTVL.

The V call is TRBV5-1, the J call TRBJ2-7; weak D call: TRBD1 (7 bases). Trimming stripped 0 bases from V and 0 bases from J, with 10 bases between. The CDR3 consists of 15 residues. Looked up from germline, CDR1 is SGHRS and CDR2 is YFSETQ. The CDR3 region is CASSLGQGGSYEQYF. Written as DNA, the CDR3 is TGCGCCAGCAGCTTGGGACAGGGAGGCTCCTACGAGCAGTACTTC.

The rearrangement links TRBV29-1 to TRBJ2-3; D gene uncertain. The CDR3 has 12 amino acids. Germline V gene lookup returns CDR1 SQVTM and CDR2 ANQGSEA. V was pared by 4 bases and J by 2 bases, with 7 bases between. The CDR3 protein is CSVVGSTDTQYF. CDR3 coding DNA: TGCAGCGTTGTGGGGTCCACAGATACGCAGTATTTT.

The rearrangement links TRBV20-1 to TRBJ2-3, with D hard to call. CDR3 length: 11 residues. Trimming removed 8 bases from V and 5 bases from J, with 11 bases in between. Germline CDR1 reads DFQATT; CDR2 reads SNEGSKA (reference sequence). The CDR3 DNA sequence: TGCAGTAAGAGGTGGGGAGATACGCAGTATTTT. It specifies CSKRWGDTQYF.

This clone was seen a single time. The rearrangement joins TRBV11-2 to TRBJ2-3; D call uncertain. V lost 5 bases to trimming and J lost 3 bases, with 6 bases between them. The CDR3 sequence is 12 residues long. In germline, CDR1 is SGHAT, CDR2 FQNNGV. The CDR3 region has the DNA TGTGCCAGCAGCCTAGTTACAGATACGCAGTATTTT. Translating it yields CASSLVTDTQYF.

V and J are TRBV6-1 and TRBJ2-2; D call uncertain. Germline values: CDR1 MNHNS, CDR2 SASEGT. CDR3 length: 19 residues. V was cut by 4 bases and J by 0 bases, with 21 bases left in between. CDR3 protein: CASSGSSSPTQPNTGELFF. For the CDR3, the DNA is TGTGCCAGCAGTGGGAGTAGTTCGCCGACACAACCGAACACCGGGGAGCTGTTTTTT.

The chain employs TRBV6-1 and TRBJ1-4, with 7 bases fitting TRBD1. Per germline, CDR1 MNHNS and CDR2 SASEGT. The CDR3 spans 14 residues. With V trimmed by 4 bases and J by 8 bases, 7 bases remained unmatched. CDR3 bases: TGTGCCAGCAGTGGACGACGCAGGGGGGAAAAACTGTTTTTT. Its protein product is CASSGRRRGEKLFF.

This clone showed up just once. The V call is TRBV6-1, the J call TRBJ1-5; D remains unclear. This CDR3 region has 14 residues. Deletions cut 2 bases from V and 4 bases from J, with 9 bases between. CDR1 and CDR2 from the germline V gene are MNHNS and SASEGT. The CDR3 DNA reads TGTGCCAGCAGTGAATCAGCGGAAAATCAGCCCCAGCATTTT. Amino acid sequence: CASSESAENQPQHF.

In this sample, this clone turned up once. The rearrangement links TRBV28 to TRBJ2-4; D not resolved. The CDR3 extends over 13 amino acids. Germline-derived CDR1 and CDR2 are MDHEN and SYDVKM. V lost 5 bases and J 0 bases, leaving 5 bases between the germline ends. The CDR3 sequence: CASSEIAKNIQYF. CDR3 nucleotides: TGTGCCAGCAGTGAAATAGCCAAAAACATTCAGTACTTC.

This chain connects TRBV2 to TRBJ2-1; 7 bases agree with TRBD2. Losses at the gene ends were 8 bases for V and 2 bases for J; bases not matched to a gene: 12. CDR3 length: 16 amino acids. The germline V gene encodes CDR1 SNHLY and CDR2 FYNNEI. The CDR3 region is CASLGVGGSTYNEQFF. The CDR3 DNA reads as TGTGCCAGCCTCGGGGTAGGCGGGAGTACCTACAATGAGCAGTTCTTC.

The count of this clone is one. This sequence joins TRBV28 and TRBJ2-3, with D perhaps TRBD2 (5 bases). Trimming took 4 bases from V and 1 from J, leaving 12 bases between them. Germline V gene lookup returns CDR1 MDHEN and CDR2 SYDVKM. This CDR3 comprises 15 residues. This CDR3 is CASSYPGSGTDTQYF. CDR3 DNA: TGTGCCAGCAGTTACCCGGGTAGCGGCACAGATACGCAGTATTTT. The full variable domain, in which reference TRBV28 and TRBJ2-3 provide the parts outside the CDR3, is DVKVTQSSRYLVKRTGEKVFLECVQDMDHENMFWYRQDPGLGLRLIYFSYDVKMKEKGDIPEGYSVSREKKERFSLILESASTNQTSMYLCASSYPGSGTDTQYFGPGTRLTVL.

The chain employs TRBV29-1 and TRBJ2-3, with 9 bases matching TRBD2. The length of the CDR3 is 14 residues. With V trimmed by 1 base and J by 1 base, 0 bases remained unmatched. Germline values: CDR1 SQVTM, CDR2 ANQGSEA. CDR3 sequence (DNA): TGCAGCGTTGAAGGCGGGAGGGGCACAGATACGCAGTATTTT. This codes for CSVEGGRGTDTQYF.

CDR3 residues: CASSQPAGGRTDTQYF. DNA for the CDR3: TGCGCCAGCAGCCAGCCGGCGGGAGGGAGGACAGATACGCAGTATTTT. V usage is TRBV4-1 and J usage is TRBJ2-3; TRBD2 matches at 9 bases. Germline values: CDR1 MGHRA, CDR2 YSYEKL. The CDR3 has 16 residues. The trim removed 3 bases at V and 3 bases at J, leaving 7 bases unmatched.